This passage covers 17 T cell receptor beta chains from one sample sequenced in a study of immune cell composition in non-small cell lung cancer. The normal lung sample lay at least 3 cm, and maximally far, from the tumour. The repertoire was sequenced with immunoSEQ multiplex PCR; TCRdb's copy has only in-frame clones and lacks some. The sample yields over 7,500 clones, about 72% seen once. The specimen was non-adjacent lung tissue. These receptors were collected from a human donor with non-small cell lung cancer.

V usage is TRBV28 and J usage is TRBJ2-5; either TRBD1 or TRBD2 may supply D (6 bases each). CDR1 and CDR2 (germline): MDHEN, SYDVKM. CDR3 length: 15 residues. The ends were cut back, 5 bases at V and 1 base at J, with 14 bases in the middle. The chain's CDR3 is CASSPRGRGQETQYF. The CDR3 nucleotides are TGTGCCAGCAGTCCCCGGGGGCGGGGCCAAGAGACCCAGTACTTC.

V and J are TRBV6-1 and TRBJ2-3; weak D call: TRBD1 (5 bases). Between the trimmed V and J ends, which lost 2 bases and 2 bases, there was a span of 8 bases. Germline loops: CDR1 MNHNS, CDR2 SASEGT. The CDR3 spans 14 residues. In nucleotides, the CDR3 is TGTGCCAGCAGTGAACAGGACAACACAGATACGCAGTATTTT. Amino acid sequence: CASSEQDNTDTQYF.

The chain recombines TRBV30 with TRBJ2-1; 8 bases agree with TRBD2. V trimming: 0 bases; J trimming: 4 bases; junction bases outside the gene matches: 11. This CDR3 comprises 17 residues. Germline V gives CDR1 GTSNPN, CDR2 SVGIG (reference sequence). The CDR3 region is CAWSVRRTSGKYNEQFF. For the CDR3, the DNA is TGTGCCTGGAGTGTACGACGAACTAGCGGAAAGTACAATGAGCAGTTCTTC.

The chain links TRBV18 to TRBJ1-2, with D possibly being TRBD1 (6 bases). With 1 base removed from V and 7 bases from J, the gap between germline ends came to 10 bases. CDR1 KGHSH and CDR2 LQKENI come from the germline V gene. The CDR3 sequence is 13 residues long. The CDR3 DNA reads as TGTGCCAGCTCACCACGGACAGCCTCTGGCTACACCTTC. Protein product: CASSPRTASGYTF.

This clone has a handful of counts. The chain recombines TRBV7-9 with TRBJ1-2; no definite D call. The V and J ends lost 3 bases and 4 bases respectively, with 9 bases between them. Per the germline V gene, CDR1 is SEHNR and CDR2 is FQNEAQ (reference sequence). The CDR3 has 13 residues. The CDR3 DNA follows: TGTGCCAGCAGCTTTCTGGCATCCTATGGCTACACCTTC. It translates to CASSFLASYGYTF.

The J gene is TRBJ2-7, the V gene TRBV18; 13 bases fit TRBD2. CDR3 size: 20 residues. Germline V gene data show CDR1 as KGHSH and CDR2 as LQKENI. Trimming at V came to 4 bases and at J to 2 bases, leaving 17 bases not matched to a gene. CDR3 residues: CASSHRNRQPGLAGTYEQYF. The CDR3 coding sequence is TGTGCCAGCTCACACCGAAACAGGCAGCCGGGACTAGCGGGGACCTACGAGCAGTACTTC.

This clone turned up a few times. This chain's CDR3 is CASSSSTGNTGELFF. The CDR3 DNA reads as TGCGCCAGCAGCTCATCGACAGGGAACACCGGGGAGCTGTTTTTT. The J gene is TRBJ2-2, the V gene TRBV5-1; weak D call: TRBD1 (6 bases). The CDR3 has 15 residues. The V end lost 3 bases, the J end lost 1 base, and 10 bases lay between the germline ends. Germline CDR1 and CDR2: SGHRS and YFSETQ. Full variable domain (missing parts from reference TRBV5-1 and TRBJ2-2): KAGVTQTPRYLIKTRGQQVTLSCSPISGHRSVSWYQQTPGQGLQFLFEYFSETQRNKGNFPGRFSGRQFSNSRSEMNVSTLELGDSALYLCASSSSTGNTGELFFGEGSRLTVL.

Comments on this clone: Other DNA sequences in this specimen translate into the identical CDR3. The rearrangement joins TRBV5-1 to TRBJ1-1; D unclear. CDR3 size: 13 residues. Trimming shortened V by 2 bases and J by 2 bases, and 7 bases separated the two germline ends. Germline V gene sequence: CDR1 SGHRS, CDR2 YFSETQ. As DNA, the CDR3 is TGCGCCAGCAGCTTAGGAGGTAACACTGAAGCTTTCTTT. It specifies CASSLGGNTEAFF.

The CDR3 DNA reads as TGCAGCGTTGAGTCACTCTCCTACGAGCAGTACTTC. This encodes CSVESLSYEQYF. The J gene is TRBJ2-7, the V gene TRBV29-1; no reliable D call. CDR1 is SQVTM and CDR2 is ANQGSEA in the germline V gene. Trimming shortened V by 3 bases and J by 0 bases, and 6 bases separated the two germline ends. The CDR3 has 12 residues.

This clone was detected only once. The chain carries TRBV28 and TRBJ1-1, with D possibly matching TRBD1 (6 bases). Trimming shortened V by 2 bases and J by 0 bases, and 10 bases separated the two germline ends. CDR3 length: 15 amino acids. Germline V gene lookup returns CDR1 MDHEN and CDR2 SYDVKM. Here the CDR3 reads CASSLGGRMNTEAFF. The DNA for the CDR3 is TGTGCCAGCAGTTTAGGGGGGCGAATGAACACTGAAGCTTTCTTT.

This chain links TRBV7-9 with TRBJ2-3; 7 nucleotides line up with TRBD1. The CDR3 length is 15 residues. V lost 5 bases, J lost 2 bases, and 7 bases stayed unmatched. From germline, CDR1 is SEHNR and CDR2 FQNEAQ (reference sequence). The CDR3 DNA sequence: TGTGCCAGCAGCCCCGGGACAGCCCTCACAGATACGCAGTATTTT. Translating gives CASSPGTALTDTQYF.

The chain links TRBV19 to TRBJ1-2; TRBD1 aligns across 8 bases. The CDR3 sequence is 15 residues long. After removal of 5 bases from V and 5 bases from J, the junction contained 10 bases not matched to a gene. CDR1 is LNHDA and CDR2 is SQIVND in the germline V gene (reference sequence). The CDR3 sequence is CASSLTGDLEYGYTF. In DNA form, the CDR3 reads TGTGCCAGTAGTCTGACAGGGGATTTGGAATATGGCTACACCTTC.

J is TRBJ2-2 and V is TRBV4-2; possibly TRBD1 for D (6 bases). Germline V gives CDR1 LGHNA, CDR2 YNFKEQ. The CDR3 has 16 residues. Trimming cost V 3 bases and J 3 bases, with 14 bases left between them. The CDR3 is CASSHHRDRHTGELFF. The CDR3 DNA reads as TGTGCCAGCAGCCATCACAGGGATCGACACACCGGGGAGCTGTTTTTT.

This sequence joins TRBV25-1 and TRBJ1-2; 9 nucleotides line up with TRBD1. The V segment lost 4 bases and the J segment 6 bases; nucleotides outside the gene matches: 6. The CDR3 loop spans 14 amino acids. Looked up from germline, CDR1 is MGHDK and CDR2 is SYGVNS. The chain's CDR3 is CASSGGTGLHGYTF. The CDR3 nucleotides are TGTGCCAGCAGTGGGGGGACAGGGTTGCATGGCTACACCTTC.

The V and J genes are TRBV30 and TRBJ1-3, with D possibly being TRBD1 (6 bases). The CDR3 is made up of 15 amino acids. The V end was cut by 0 bases, the J end by 7 bases, with 16 bases between. Germline V gene sequence: CDR1 GTSNPN, CDR2 SVGIG (reference sequence). Here the CDR3 reads CAWSVWGGPSNTIYF. The CDR3, as DNA: TGTGCCTGGAGTGTTTGGGGGGGGCCCTCGAACACCATATATTTT.

Only a few counts were recorded for this clone. This chain uses TRBV10-1 with TRBJ1-5; no reliable D call. Deletions cut 3 bases from V and 7 bases from J, with 10 bases between. CDR3 length: 13 amino acids. CDR1 is WNHNN, CDR2 SYGVQD, per germline (reference sequence). CDR3 in DNA: TGCGCCAGCAGTGATGGATCCGGACAGCCCCAGCATTTT. It codes for CASSDGSGQPQHF.

The chain employs TRBV7-9 and TRBJ1-1; tentatively, D is TRBD1 (6 bases). The ends were cut back, 2 bases at V and 4 bases at J, with 14 bases in the middle. The germline CDR1 and CDR2 sequences are SEHNR and FQNEAQ (reference sequence). This CDR3 is 15 amino acids long. The CDR3 reads CASSLLGGPVTEAFF. CDR3 DNA: TGTGCCAGCAGCTTATTGGGGGGGCCGGTCACTGAAGCTTTCTTT.